One and the same sample provided the 5 T cell receptor beta chains below, sequenced in a study of blood T cell repertoires in COVID-19. Profiled with immunoSEQ multiplex PCR; TCRdb holds only in-frame clones, not every one. The data contain approximately 100,000 clones, 85% of them singletons. Sequenced sample: peripheral blood. Receptors were obtained from an elderly man with acute or convalescent COVID-19.

The V gene is TRBV6-5, the J gene TRBJ1-1; D is undetermined. Germline V gene sequence: CDR1 MNHEY, CDR2 SVGAGI. CDR3 length: 14 amino acids. Trimming took off 6 bases at V and 1 base at J, with 12 bases between the two ends. CDR3 in amino acids: CASRPLLTNTEAFF. CDR3 coding DNA: TGTGCCAGCAGGCCCCTACTCACGAACACTGAAGCTTTCTTT.

The CDR3 loop is CASRDSSQPQHF. Here the CDR3 DNA reads TGTGCCAGTAGGGACAGCTCCCAGCCCCAGCATTTT. This chain uses TRBV6-5 with TRBJ1-5; 7 nucleotides align to TRBD1. The CDR3 has 12 residues. V shed 9 bases, J shed 7 bases, and the junction held 6 bases outside the gene matches. Germline CDR1 reads MNHEY; CDR2 reads SVGAGI.

The gene calls are TRBV5-4 and TRBJ1-1; perhaps TRBD1 as D (6 bases). Trimming took off 4 bases at V and 0 bases at J, with 10 bases between the two ends. CDR1 is SGHNT and CDR2 is YYREEE in the germline V gene (reference sequence). The CDR3 spans 14 residues. The CDR3 spells CASSTGSLNTEAFF. The CDR3, as DNA: TGTGCCAGCAGCACAGGGTCCCTGAACACTGAAGCTTTCTTT.

V gene TRBV5-1 combines with J gene TRBJ2-1; tentative D call: TRBD2 (6 bases). The V gene lost 2 bases and the J gene lost 5 bases, with 17 bases spanning the gap. Germline CDR1 SGHRS, CDR2 YFSETQ. The CDR3 has 16 residues. The CDR3 sequence: CASSFNSGLLDNEQFF. The CDR3 DNA reads as TGCGCCAGCAGCTTTAATAGCGGCTTATTAGACAATGAGCAGTTCTTC.

The rearrangement uses TRBV19 and TRBJ2-1, with 10 positions matching TRBD2. Germline CDR1 reads LNHDA; CDR2 reads SQIVND (reference sequence). Losses at the gene ends were 4 bases for V and 1 base for J; bases not matched to a gene: 4. The CDR3 sequence is 16 residues long. The CDR3: CASSTLAGVSYNEQFF. The DNA for the CDR3 is TGTGCCAGTAGTACGCTAGCGGGAGTATCCTACAATGAGCAGTTCTTC.